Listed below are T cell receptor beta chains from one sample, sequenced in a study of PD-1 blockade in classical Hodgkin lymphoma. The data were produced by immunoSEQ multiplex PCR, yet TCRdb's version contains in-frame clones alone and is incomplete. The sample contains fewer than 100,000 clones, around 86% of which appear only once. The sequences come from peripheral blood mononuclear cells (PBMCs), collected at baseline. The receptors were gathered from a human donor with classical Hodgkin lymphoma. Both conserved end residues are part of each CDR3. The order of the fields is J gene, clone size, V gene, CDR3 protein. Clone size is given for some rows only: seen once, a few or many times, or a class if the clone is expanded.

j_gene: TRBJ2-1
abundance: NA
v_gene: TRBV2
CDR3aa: CASSPPLGDEQFF

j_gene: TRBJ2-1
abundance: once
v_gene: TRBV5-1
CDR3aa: CASRPRAGSSYNEQFF

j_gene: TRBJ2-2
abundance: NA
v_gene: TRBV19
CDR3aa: CASSIWDRGTGELFF

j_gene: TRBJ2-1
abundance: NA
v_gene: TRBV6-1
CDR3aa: CASSDASGSLEQFF

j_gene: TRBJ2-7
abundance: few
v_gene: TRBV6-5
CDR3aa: CASKVSASGLYEQYF

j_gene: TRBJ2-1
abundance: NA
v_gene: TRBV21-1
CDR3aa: CASSKRRGTGGKSSYNEQFF

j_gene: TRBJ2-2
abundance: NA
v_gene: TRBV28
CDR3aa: CASSSLGQGNTGELFF

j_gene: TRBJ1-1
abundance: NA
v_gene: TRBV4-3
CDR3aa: CASSRSVTTGGNQAFF

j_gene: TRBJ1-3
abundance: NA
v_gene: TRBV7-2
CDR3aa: CASSSMLTGPGNTIYF

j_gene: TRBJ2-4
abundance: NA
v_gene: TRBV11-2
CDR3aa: CASSSLKGSKNIQYF

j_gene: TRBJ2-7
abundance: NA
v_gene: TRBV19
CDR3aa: CASSIAGNYEQYF

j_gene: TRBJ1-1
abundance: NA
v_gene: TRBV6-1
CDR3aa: CASSEHEAVEAFF

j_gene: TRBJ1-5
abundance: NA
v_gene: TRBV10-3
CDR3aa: CATRGGALVQPQHF

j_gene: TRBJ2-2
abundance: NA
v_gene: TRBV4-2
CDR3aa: CASSYNTRESQRAGELFF

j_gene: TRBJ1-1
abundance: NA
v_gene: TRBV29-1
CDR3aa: CSADQGLGTEAFF

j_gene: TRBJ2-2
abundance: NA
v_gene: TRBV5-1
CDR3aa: CASSLGSKVQGIRLTTGELFF

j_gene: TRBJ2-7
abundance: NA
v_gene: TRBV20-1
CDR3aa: CSARQASEQYF

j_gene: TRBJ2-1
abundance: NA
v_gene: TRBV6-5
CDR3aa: CASSRLGSSYNEQFF

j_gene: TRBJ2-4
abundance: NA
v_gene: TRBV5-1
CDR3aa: CASSLQGSGNIQYF

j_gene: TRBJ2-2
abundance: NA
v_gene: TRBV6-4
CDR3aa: CASSPFTSPNTGELFF

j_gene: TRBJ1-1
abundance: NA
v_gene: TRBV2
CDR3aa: CASRIQGGTEAFF

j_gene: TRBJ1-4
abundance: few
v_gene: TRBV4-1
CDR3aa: CASSQNEKLFF

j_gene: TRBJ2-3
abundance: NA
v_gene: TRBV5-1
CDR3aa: CASSLSGRGTDTQYF

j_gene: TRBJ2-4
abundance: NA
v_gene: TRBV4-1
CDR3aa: CASSPLVRGQNIQYF

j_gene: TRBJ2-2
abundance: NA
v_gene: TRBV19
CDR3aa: CASSPSAGMLRTGELFF

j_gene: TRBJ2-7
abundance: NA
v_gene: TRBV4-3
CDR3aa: CASSQEYGRRTYEQYF

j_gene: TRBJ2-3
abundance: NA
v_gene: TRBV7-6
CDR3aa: CASSRAGDTTDTQYF

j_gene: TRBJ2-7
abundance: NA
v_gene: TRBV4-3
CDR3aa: CASSQYKGGPYEQYF

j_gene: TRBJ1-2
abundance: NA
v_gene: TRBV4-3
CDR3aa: CASSQGLLSGGQGYTF

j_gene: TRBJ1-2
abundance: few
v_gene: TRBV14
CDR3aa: CASSRRTWGFDYGYTF

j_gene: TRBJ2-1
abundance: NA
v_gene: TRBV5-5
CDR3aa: CASSPDLRGNEQFF

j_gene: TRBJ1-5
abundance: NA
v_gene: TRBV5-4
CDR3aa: CASSLGGAGPNQPQHF

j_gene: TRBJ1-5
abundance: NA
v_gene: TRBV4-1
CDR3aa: CASSQDASGRNQPQHF

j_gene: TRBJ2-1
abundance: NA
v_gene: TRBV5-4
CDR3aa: CASSLGGSTYNEQFF

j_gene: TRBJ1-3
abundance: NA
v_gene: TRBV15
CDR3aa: CATSRDRLGSSNTIYF